These 10 T cell receptor beta chains originate from one sample sequenced in a study of post-analysis software for immune sequencing data. Study-level findings and limits: In patients, TRBV5-6, TRBV5-1 and TRBV20-1 belonged to roughly 5 TRBV segments found more frequently than in controls.

These receptors are not linked to any known antigen. TCR beta cDNA libraries had unique molecular identifiers. TCRdb passed the PCR reads through MiXCR, listing each CDR3 protein once. The table lists about 200,000 distinct CDR3 sequences, roughly 30% of them singletons. Input material: blood. Receptors were obtained from a girl aged 2 to 17 with multiple sclerosis.

This clonotype was seen ten or more times. This sequence joins TRBV6-4 and TRBJ1-2, with 11 bases that match TRBD1. This CDR3 has 16 amino acids. Germline V gene lookup returns CDR1 MRHNA and CDR2 SNTAGT. Trimming removed 6 bases from V and 4 bases from J; junction bases left unmatched: 10. Here the CDR3 reads CASRGGQGAPGYGYTF. The CDR3 nucleotides read TGTGCCAGCAGGGGAGGACAGGGGGCGCCGGGCTATGGCTACACCTTC.

This clonotype came up once. With a much larger clone just one base away, this may be a read error. The gene calls are TRBV28 and TRBJ2-4; D is unresolved. V was trimmed by 6 bases and J by 6 bases, leaving 6 bases between them. CDR1 is MDHEN and CDR2 is SYDVKM in the germline V gene. The CDR3 totals 11 residues. The CDR3 sequence is CASRYTNIQYF. In DNA form, the CDR3 reads TGTGCCAGCAGGTACACAAACATTCAGTACTTC.

A few counts support this clonotype. One end of the junction does not line up with germline, which may come from a read error. The rearrangement joins TRBV20-1 to TRBJ2-1; 7 nucleotides line up with TRBD2. This CDR3 spans 14 amino acids. Germline assignment: CDR1 DFQATT and CDR2 SNEGSKA (reference sequence). DNA of the CDR3: TGCAGTACTAGATTGCGGGGGAGAAGGGGTGAGCAGTTCTTC. Translating it yields CSTRLRGRRGEQFF.

The chain links TRBV27 to TRBJ1-2, with 9 bases identical to TRBD1. This CDR3 comprises 15 residues. Per germline, CDR1 MNHEY and CDR2 SMNVEV (reference sequence). Trimming removed 3 bases from V and 2 bases from J; junction bases left unmatched: 4. The CDR3 here is CASSFSGTGNYGYTF. Written as DNA, the CDR3 is TGTGCCAGCAGTTTCTCAGGGACAGGGAACTATGGCTACACCTTC.

The rearrangement joins TRBV27 to TRBJ2-1, with 8 bases aligning to TRBD2. This CDR3 has 15 amino acids. With V trimmed by 2 bases and J by 8 bases, 8 bases remained unmatched. Per the germline V gene, CDR1 is MNHEY and CDR2 is SMNVEV (reference sequence). DNA of the CDR3: TGTGCCAGCAGTTTACGACTAGCGCGGCAGGATGAGCAGTTCTTC. Its protein is CASSLRLARQDEQFF.

At least ten counts were recorded for this clonotype. The chain has TRBV4-2 and TRBJ2-5; D not certain. The CDR3 has 15 amino acids. CDR1 LGHNA and CDR2 YNFKEQ come from the germline V gene. V was shortened by 0 bases and J by 1 base, with 9 bases between the two germline ends. CDR3 DNA: TGTGCCAGCAGCCAAGATGTAGCAGGCCAAGAGACCCAGTACTTC. The encoded protein is CASSQDVAGQETQYF.

This clonotype has a count of ten or more. The rearrangement joins TRBV5-1 to TRBJ2-1; TRBD2 is a possible D gene (7 bases). This CDR3 has 17 amino acids. Germline CDR1 SGHRS, CDR2 YFSETQ. V was trimmed by 3 bases and J by 8 bases, leaving 24 bases between them. The CDR3 spells CASSSPRRERGGDEQFF. DNA for the CDR3: TGCGCCAGCAGCTCCCCGCGTAGGGAGAGAGGGGGGGATGAGCAGTTCTTC.

This clonotype showed up just a few times. Given a much more abundant clone one base away, this may be a read error. The V gene is TRBV20-1, the J gene TRBJ2-7; 9 bases fit TRBD1. The CDR3 totals 15 residues. In germline, CDR1 is DFQATT, CDR2 SNEGSKA (reference sequence). CDR3 sequence (DNA): TGCAGTGCTAGTGTGGGGGACAGGGATTCCTCCGAGCAGTACTTC. This codes for CSASVGDRDSSEQYF.

In this sample, this clonotype turned up many times. J is TRBJ2-3 and V is TRBV28; TRBD2 aligns across 8 bases. Germline V gives CDR1 MDHEN, CDR2 SYDVKM. V trimming: 4 bases; J trimming: 2 bases; junction bases outside the gene matches: 11. There are 17 residues in the CDR3. CDR3 region: CASSYNRYSGTTDTQYF. CDR3 DNA: TGTGCCAGCAGTTACAACAGATATAGCGGGACCACAGATACGCAGTATTTT. Filled out from reference TRBV28 and TRBJ2-3, the complete variable domain reads DVKVTQSSRYLVKRTGEKVFLECVQDMDHENMFWYRQDPGLGLRLIYFSYDVKMKEKGDIPEGYSVSREKKERFSLILESASTNQTSMYLCASSYNRYSGTTDTQYFGPGTRLTVL.

This clonotype occurred many times. V is TRBV3-1 and J is TRBJ2-1, with a tentative D call TRBD1 (6 bases). CDR1 is LGHDT, CDR2 YNNKEL, per germline (reference sequence). The CDR3 sequence is 14 residues long. Trimming removed 7 bases at V and 2 bases at J, with 12 bases between. This CDR3 reads CASTNRTAYNEQFF. In DNA form, the CDR3 reads TGTGCCAGCACCAATCGGACAGCCTACAATGAGCAGTTCTTC.